Below, one T cell receptor beta chain is given with its context. Per the original data handling: It was from reference gene primer amplification that nucleated cell counts were estimated. This table comes from immunoSEQ multiplex PCR, and its TCRdb copy is limited to in-frame clones, with some not included. The DNA gave D and trimming, while V, J and clone size come from that table. Here the sample spans around 250,000 clones, 80% to 85% being singletons. The data are from a study of blood T cell repertoires in COVID-19. Study-wide context: Specimens from acute and convalescent COVID-19 originated in the United States, Italy and Spain. In each case, the material was cDNA or gDNA derived from T cells, B-cell-depleted T cells, or PBMCs.

The CDR3 consists of 14 residues. Germline CDR1 is SGHNT and CDR2 is YYREEE (reference sequence). V dropped 2 bases and J dropped 2 bases, with 9 bases sitting between them. The chain links TRBV5-4 to TRBJ2-3, with a tentative D call TRBD1 (5 bases). This TCR derives from a woman aged 40-49 years who had recovered from COVID-19. The sequenced sample consisted of peripheral blood. CDR3 bases: TGTGCCAGCAGCTTAACAGGTTCCACAGATACGCAGTATTTT. Its protein is CASSLTGSTDTQYF. Complete variable domain (other parts from reference TRBV5-4 and TRBJ2-3): ETGVTQSPTHLIKTRGQQVTLRCSSQSGHNTVSWYQQALGQGPQFIFQYYREEENGRGNFPPRFSGLQFPNYSSELNVNALELDDSALYLCASSLTGSTDTQYFGPGTRLTVL.